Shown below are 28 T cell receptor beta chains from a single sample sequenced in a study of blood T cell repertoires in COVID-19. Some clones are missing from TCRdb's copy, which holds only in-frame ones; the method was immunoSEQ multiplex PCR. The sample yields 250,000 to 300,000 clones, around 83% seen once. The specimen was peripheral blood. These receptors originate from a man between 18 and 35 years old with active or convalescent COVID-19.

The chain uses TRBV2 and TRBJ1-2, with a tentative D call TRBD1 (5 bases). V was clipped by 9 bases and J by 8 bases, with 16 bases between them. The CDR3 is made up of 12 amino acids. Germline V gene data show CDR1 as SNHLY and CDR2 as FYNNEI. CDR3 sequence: CASTGQGDGYTF. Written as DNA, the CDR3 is TGTGCCAGTACTGGGCAGGGTGACGGCTACACCTTC.

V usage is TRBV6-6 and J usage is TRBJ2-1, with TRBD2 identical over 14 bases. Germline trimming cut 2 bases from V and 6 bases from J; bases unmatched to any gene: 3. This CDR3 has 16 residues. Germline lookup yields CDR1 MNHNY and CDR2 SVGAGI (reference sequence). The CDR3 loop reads CASSYRTSGRFNEQFF. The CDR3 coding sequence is TGTGCCAGCAGTTACCGGACTAGCGGGAGGTTCAATGAGCAGTTCTTC.

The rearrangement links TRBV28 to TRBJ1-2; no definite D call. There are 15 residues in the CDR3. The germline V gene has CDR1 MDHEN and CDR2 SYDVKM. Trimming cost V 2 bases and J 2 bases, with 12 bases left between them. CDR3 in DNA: TGTGCCAGCAGTTTAGGTTTAGTCGGGAACTATGGCTACACCTTC. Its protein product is CASSLGLVGNYGYTF.

This CDR3 reads CASSVEIGGGLNIQYF. The CDR3 region has the DNA TGTGCCAGCAGCGTAGAGATAGGTGGGGGCCTTAACATTCAGTACTTC. V gene TRBV9 combines with J gene TRBJ2-4; tentative D call: TRBD1 (6 bases). Per germline, CDR1 SGDLS and CDR2 YYNGEE. V gave up 0 bases and J gave up 7 bases, with 17 bases separating them. This CDR3 is 16 amino acids long. Combining the CDR3 with reference TRBV9 and TRBJ2-4 gives the whole variable domain DSGVTQTPKHLITATGQRVTLRCSPRSGDLSVYWYQQSLDQGLQFLIQYYNGEERAKGNILERFSAQQFPDLHSELNLSSLELGDSALYFCASSVEIGGGLNIQYFGAGTRLSVL.

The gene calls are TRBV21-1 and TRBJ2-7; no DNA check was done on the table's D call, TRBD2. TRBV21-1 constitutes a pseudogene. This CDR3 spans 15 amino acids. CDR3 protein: CASSKASLAVDEQYF. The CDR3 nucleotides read TGTGCCAGCAGCAAAGCCTCCCTAGCGGTAGACGAGCAGTACTTC.

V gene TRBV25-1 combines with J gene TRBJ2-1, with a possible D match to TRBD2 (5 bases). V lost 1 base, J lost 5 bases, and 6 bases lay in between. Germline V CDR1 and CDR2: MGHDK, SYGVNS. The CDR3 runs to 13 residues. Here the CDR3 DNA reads TGTGCCAGCAGTGAATTCGGGAACAATGAGCAGTTCTTC. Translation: CASSEFGNNEQFF.

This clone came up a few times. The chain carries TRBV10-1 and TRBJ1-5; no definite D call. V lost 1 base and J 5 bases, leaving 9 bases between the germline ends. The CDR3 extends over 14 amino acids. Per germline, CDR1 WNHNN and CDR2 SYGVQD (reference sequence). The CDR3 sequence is CASSEYNKDQPQHF. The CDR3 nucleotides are TGCGCCAGCAGTGAGTACAACAAAGATCAGCCCCAGCATTTT.

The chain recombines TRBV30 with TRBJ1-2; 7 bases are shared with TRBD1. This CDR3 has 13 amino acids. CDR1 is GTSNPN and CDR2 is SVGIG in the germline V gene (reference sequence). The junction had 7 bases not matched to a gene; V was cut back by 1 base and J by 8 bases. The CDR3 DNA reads TGTGCCTGGAGTGGACCCCACAGGGGAGGCTACACCTTC. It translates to CAWSGPHRGGYTF. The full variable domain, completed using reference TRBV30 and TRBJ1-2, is SQTIHQWPATLVQPVGSPLSLECTVEGTSNPNLYWYRQAAGRGLQLLFYSVGIGQISSEVPQNLSASRPQDRQFILSSKKLLLSDSGFYLCAWSGPHRGGYTFGSGTRLTVV.

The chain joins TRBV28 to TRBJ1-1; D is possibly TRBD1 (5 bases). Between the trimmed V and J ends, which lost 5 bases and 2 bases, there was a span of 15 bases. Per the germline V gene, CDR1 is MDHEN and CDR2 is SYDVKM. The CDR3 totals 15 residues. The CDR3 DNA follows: TGTGCCAGCAGTCTGTGGGGCCGACACAACACTGAAGCTTTCTTT. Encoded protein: CASSLWGRHNTEAFF.

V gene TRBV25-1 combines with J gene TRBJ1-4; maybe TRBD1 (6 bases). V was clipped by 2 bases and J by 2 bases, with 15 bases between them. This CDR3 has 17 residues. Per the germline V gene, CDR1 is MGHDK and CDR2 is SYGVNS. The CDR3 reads CASSELRGARTNEKLFF. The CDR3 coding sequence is TGTGCCAGCAGTGAACTGCGGGGGGCGAGGACTAATGAAAAACTGTTTTTT.

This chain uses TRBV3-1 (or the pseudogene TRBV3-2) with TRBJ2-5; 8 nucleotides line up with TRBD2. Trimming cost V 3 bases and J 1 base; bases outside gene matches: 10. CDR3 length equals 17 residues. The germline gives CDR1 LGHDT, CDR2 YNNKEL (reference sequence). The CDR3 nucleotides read TGTGCCAGCAGCCAGAGGCTCGGCGGGAGGTCCCAAGAGACCCAGTACTTC. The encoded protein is CASSQRLGGRSQETQYF.

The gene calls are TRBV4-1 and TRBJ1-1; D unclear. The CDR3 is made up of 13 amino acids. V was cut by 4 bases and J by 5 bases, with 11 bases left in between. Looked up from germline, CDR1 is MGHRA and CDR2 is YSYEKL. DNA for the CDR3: TGCGCCAGCAGCCCCCTTCGAGCAACTGAAGCTTTCTTT. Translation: CASSPLRATEAFF.

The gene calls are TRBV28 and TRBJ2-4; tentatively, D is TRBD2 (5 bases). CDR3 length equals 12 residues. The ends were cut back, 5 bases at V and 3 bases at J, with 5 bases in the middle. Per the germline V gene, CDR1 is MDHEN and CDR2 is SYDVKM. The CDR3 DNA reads TGTGCCAGCAGTCGGGACAAAAACATTCAGTACTTC. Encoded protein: CASSRDKNIQYF.

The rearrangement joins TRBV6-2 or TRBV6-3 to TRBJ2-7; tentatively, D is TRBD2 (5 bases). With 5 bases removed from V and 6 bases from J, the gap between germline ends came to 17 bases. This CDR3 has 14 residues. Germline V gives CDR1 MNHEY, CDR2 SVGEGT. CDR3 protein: CASSTTRGFGEQYF. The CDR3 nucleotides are TGTGCCAGCAGTACGACACGAGGGTTCGGCGAGCAGTACTTC.

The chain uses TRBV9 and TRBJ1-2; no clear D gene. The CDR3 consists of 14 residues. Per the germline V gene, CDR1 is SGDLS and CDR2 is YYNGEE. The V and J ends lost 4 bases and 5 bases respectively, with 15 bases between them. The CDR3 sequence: CASSPDPTGYGYTF. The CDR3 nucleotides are TGTGCCAGCAGCCCGGACCCTACGGGGTATGGCTACACCTTC.

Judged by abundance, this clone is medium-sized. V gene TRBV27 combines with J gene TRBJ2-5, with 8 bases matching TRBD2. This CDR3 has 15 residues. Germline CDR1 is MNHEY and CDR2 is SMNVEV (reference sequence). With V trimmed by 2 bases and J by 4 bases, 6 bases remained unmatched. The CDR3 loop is CASSLIAGSLETQYF. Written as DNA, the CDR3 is TGTGCCAGCAGTTTAATAGCGGGATCCCTAGAGACCCAGTACTTC.

The CDR3 coding sequence is TGTGCCAGCAGCCGCACCCCAGGGGGGCTTTCACCCCTCCACTTT. Its translation is CASSRTPGGLSPLHF. V usage is TRBV14 and J usage is TRBJ1-6, with 7 bases identical to TRBD1. The junction had 9 bases not matched to a gene; V was cut back by 4 bases and J by 9 bases. Germline assignment: CDR1 SGHDN and CDR2 FVKESK. The CDR3 loop spans 15 amino acids.

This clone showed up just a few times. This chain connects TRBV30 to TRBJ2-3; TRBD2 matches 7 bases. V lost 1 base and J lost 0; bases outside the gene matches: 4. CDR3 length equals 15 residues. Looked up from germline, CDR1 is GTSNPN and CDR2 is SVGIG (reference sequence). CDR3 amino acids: CAWSALAASTDTQYF. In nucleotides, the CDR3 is TGTGCCTGGAGTGCTCTAGCGGCTAGCACAGATACGCAGTATTTT.

Here the CDR3 DNA reads TGTGCCAGCAGTTTCGTTAGAAACACCGGGGAGCTGTTTTTT. Protein: CASSFVRNTGELFF. The gene calls are TRBV27 and TRBJ2-2; D ambiguous. Germline V gene lookup returns CDR1 MNHEY and CDR2 SMNVEV (reference sequence). Between the trimmed V and J ends, which lost 3 bases and 2 bases, there was a span of 7 bases. This CDR3 comprises 14 residues.

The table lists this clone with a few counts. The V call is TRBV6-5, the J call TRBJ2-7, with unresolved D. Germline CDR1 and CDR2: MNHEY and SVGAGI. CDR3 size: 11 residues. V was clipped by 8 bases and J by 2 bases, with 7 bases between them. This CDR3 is CASGTTYEQYF. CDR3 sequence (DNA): TGTGCCAGCGGTACAACCTACGAGCAGTACTTC.

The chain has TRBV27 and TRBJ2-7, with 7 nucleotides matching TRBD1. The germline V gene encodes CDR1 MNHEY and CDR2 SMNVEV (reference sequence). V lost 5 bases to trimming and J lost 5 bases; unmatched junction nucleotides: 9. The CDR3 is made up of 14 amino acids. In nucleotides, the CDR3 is TGTGCCAGCAGTCCCCGACAGGGTGTCCACGAGCAGTACTTC. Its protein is CASSPRQGVHEQYF.

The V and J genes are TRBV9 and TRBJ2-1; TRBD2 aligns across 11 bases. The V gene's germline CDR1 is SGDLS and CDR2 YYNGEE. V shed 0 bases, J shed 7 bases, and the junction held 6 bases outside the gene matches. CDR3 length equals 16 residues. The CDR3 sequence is CASSVVGSGGVNEQFF. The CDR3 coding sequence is TGTGCCAGCAGCGTAGTTGGTAGCGGGGGGGTAAATGAGCAGTTCTTC.

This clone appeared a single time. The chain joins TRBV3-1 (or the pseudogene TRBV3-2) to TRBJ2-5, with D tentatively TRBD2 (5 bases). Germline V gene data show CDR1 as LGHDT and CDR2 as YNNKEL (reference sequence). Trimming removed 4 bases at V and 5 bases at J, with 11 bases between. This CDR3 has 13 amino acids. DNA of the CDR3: TGTGCCAGCAGCCGGCTAGCAAAGGAGACCCAGTACTTC. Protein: CASSRLAKETQYF.

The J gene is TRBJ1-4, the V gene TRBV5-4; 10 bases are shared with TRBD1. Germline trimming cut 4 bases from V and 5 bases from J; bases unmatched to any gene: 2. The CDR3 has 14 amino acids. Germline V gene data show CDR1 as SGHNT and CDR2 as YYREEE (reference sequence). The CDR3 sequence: CASSLDRGNEKLFF. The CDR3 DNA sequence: TGTGCCAGCAGCCTGGACAGGGGGAATGAAAAACTGTTTTTT.

In DNA form, the CDR3 reads TGTGCCAGCAGCTTGAGGCCCCGACAGGAGACCCAGTACTTC. Encoded protein: CASSLRPRQETQYF. The chain joins TRBV5-5 to TRBJ2-5; possibly TRBD1 for D (5 bases). The V gene's germline CDR1 is SGHKS and CDR2 YYEKEE (reference sequence). This CDR3 is built from 14 residues. V lost 1 base and J lost 5, with 12 bases in between.

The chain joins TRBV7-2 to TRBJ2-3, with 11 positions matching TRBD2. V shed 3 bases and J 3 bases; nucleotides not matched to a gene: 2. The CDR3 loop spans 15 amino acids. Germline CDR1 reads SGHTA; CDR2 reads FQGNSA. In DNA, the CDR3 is TGTGCCAGCAGCTTTCGGACTAGCGGGACAGATACGCAGTATTTT. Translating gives CASSFRTSGTDTQYF.

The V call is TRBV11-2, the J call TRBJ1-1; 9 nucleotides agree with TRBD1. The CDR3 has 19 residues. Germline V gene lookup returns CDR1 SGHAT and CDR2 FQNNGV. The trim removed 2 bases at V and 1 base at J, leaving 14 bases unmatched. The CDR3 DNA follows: TGTGCCAGCAGCTTATCCCCATCGGGACAGGGAGGTCCGAACACTGAAGCTTTCTTT. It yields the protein CASSLSPSGQGGPNTEAFF. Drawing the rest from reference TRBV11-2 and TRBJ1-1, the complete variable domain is EAGVAQSPRYKIIEKRQSVAFWCNPISGHATLYWYQQILGQGPKLLIQFQNNGVVDDSQLPKDRFSAERLKGVDSTLKIQPAKLEDSAVYLCASSLSPSGQGGPNTEAFFGQGTRLTVV.

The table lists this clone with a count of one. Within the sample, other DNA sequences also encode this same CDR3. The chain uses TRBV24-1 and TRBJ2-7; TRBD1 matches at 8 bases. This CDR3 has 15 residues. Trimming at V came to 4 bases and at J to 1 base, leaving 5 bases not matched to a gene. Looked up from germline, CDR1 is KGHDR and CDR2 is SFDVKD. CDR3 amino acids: CATSDPGQGSYEQYF. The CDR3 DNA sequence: TGTGCCACCAGTGACCCTGGACAGGGATCCTACGAGCAGTACTTC.